The 24 T cell receptor beta chains presented below share a single source sample, sequenced in a study of T cell repertoires in cytomegalovirus infection. For these TCRs, the target antigens are not known. TCRdb analysed the reads with MiXCR anew, one entry per CDR3 protein. Seen here are under 300,000 distinct CDR3 sequences, around 20% observed once, and the top ten hold approximately 19%. The starting material was cultured PBMCs, obtained from culture after CMV antigen stimulation. The source is a human donor in good health (CMV status not recorded). Some clones in this sample may be carry-over from other donors' samples.

There are a few counts of this clonotype. This chain links TRBV28 with TRBJ2-1; a possible D gene is TRBD2 (6 bases). V lost 11 bases to trimming and J lost 0 bases, with 14 bases between them. This CDR3 comprises 14 residues. The germline V gene has CDR1 MDHEN and CDR2 SYDVKM. In nucleotides, the CDR3 is TGTGCCGGGGGGAACCCCAGCTCCTACAATGAGCAGTTCTTC. This codes for CAGGNPSSYNEQFF.

This clonotype was detected a few times. The chain has TRBV27 and TRBJ1-2; no reliable D call. V shed 2 bases and J shed 5 bases, with 15 bases lying between them. Per the germline V gene, CDR1 is MNHEY and CDR2 is SMNVEV (reference sequence). This CDR3 region has 15 residues. DNA of the CDR3: TGTGCCAGCAGTTTAGCGGGGATGGGAGGATATGGCTACACCTTC. As protein: CASSLAGMGGYGYTF.

This clonotype was recorded a few times. J is TRBJ2-4 and V is TRBV29-1; no definite D call. The CDR3 is made up of 14 amino acids. Germline CDR1 SQVTM, CDR2 ANQGSEA. Deletions cut 7 bases from V and 0 bases from J, with 13 bases between. The DNA of the CDR3 is TGCAGCGCCCTCACAGACTTAGCCAAAAACATTCAGTACTTC. Amino acid sequence: CSALTDLAKNIQYF.

This clonotype was seen more than once but under ten times. The chain employs TRBV24-1 and TRBJ2-2; no clear D. Per germline, CDR1 KGHDR and CDR2 SFDVKD. CDR3 length equals 12 residues. Between the trimmed V and J ends, which lost 7 bases and 4 bases, there was a span of 6 bases. The CDR3 region is CATRSSTGELFF. CDR3 in DNA: TGTGCCACCAGATCTTCCACCGGGGAGCTGTTTTTT.

This clonotype was seen more than once but under ten times. The J gene is TRBJ1-3, the V gene TRBV5-5; 10 positions match TRBD1. This CDR3 comprises 15 residues. Unmatched junction bases numbered 5, after V lost 0 bases and J lost 8 bases. The germline V gene has CDR1 SGHKS and CDR2 YYEKEE (reference sequence). This CDR3 reads CASSLVDRGIYTIYF. The CDR3 DNA reads TGTGCCAGCAGCTTGGTGGACAGGGGGATTTACACCATATATTTT.

This clonotype turned up a few times. The chain couples TRBV14 to TRBJ1-2; D gene uncertain. The germline CDR1 and CDR2 sequences are SGHDN and FVKESK. The CDR3 totals 13 residues. Trimming pared 1 base from V and 8 bases from J, leaving 11 bases between. CDR3 sequence (DNA): TGTGCCAGCAGCCAAGTAGGAACGGGAGGCTACACCTTC. Amino acid sequence: CASSQVGTGGYTF.

This clonotype has just one count. V and J are TRBV28 and TRBJ1-1; D is possibly TRBD1 (5 bases). V was shortened by 7 bases and J by 7 bases, with 19 bases between the two germline ends. In germline, CDR1 is MDHEN, CDR2 SYDVKM. The CDR3 totals 14 residues. The CDR3 coding sequence is TGTGCCAGCAACATTCCAGGGTTCTGGGATGAAGCTTTCTTT. Its protein is CASNIPGFWDEAFF.

This CDR3 is CASEGPNQETQYF. The DNA for the CDR3 is TGTGCCAGTGAGGGCCCAAACCAAGAGACCCAGTACTTC. The chain recombines TRBV7-9 with TRBJ2-5, with D tentatively TRBD2 (5 bases). Per the germline V gene, CDR1 is SEHNR and CDR2 is FQNEAQ (reference sequence). With 9 bases removed from V and 0 bases from J, the gap between germline ends came to 11 bases. CDR3 length: 13 residues.

The chain carries TRBV20-1 and TRBJ1-6, with 9 bases that match TRBD1. The CDR3 length is 18 residues. Losses at the gene ends were 0 bases for V and 7 bases for J; bases not matched to a gene: 13. Germline V gene sequence: CDR1 DFQATT, CDR2 SNEGSKA (reference sequence). CDR3 nucleotide sequence: TGCAGTGCTAGAGATTTAGACAGGGGGGCTGAATGGAATTCACCCCTCCACTTT. Protein: CSARDLDRGAEWNSPLHF.

This clonotype was seen only a few times. The chain links TRBV5-4 to TRBJ2-1, with TRBD1 identical over 9 bases. The CDR3 spans 15 residues. The V and J ends lost 0 bases and 9 bases, in that order; junction bases with no gene match: 7. Germline V gene lookup returns CDR1 SGHNT and CDR2 YYREEE (reference sequence). In DNA form, the CDR3 reads TGTGCCAGCAGCTTGGGACAGGGGGGATTTGGTGAGCAGTTCTTC. This encodes CASSLGQGGFGEQFF.

This chain joins TRBV11-2 and TRBJ1-3; tentative D call: TRBD1 (6 bases). The CDR3 is made up of 14 amino acids. The germline V gene has CDR1 SGHAT and CDR2 FQNNGV. V was trimmed by 4 bases and J by 3 bases, leaving 10 bases between them. As DNA, the CDR3 is TGTGCCAGCAGCTCTCGACAGGATGGAAACACCATATATTTT. Protein: CASSSRQDGNTIYF.

This clonotype came up a few times. CDR3 nucleotides: TGTGCCAGCAGTCCCCTGGCTGGAGGGCGGCACAATGAGCAGTTCTTC. Encoded protein: CASSPLAGGRHNEQFF. The chain uses TRBV27 and TRBJ2-1, with D perhaps TRBD2 (6 bases). V was trimmed by 5 bases and J by 5 bases, leaving 19 bases between them. Germline CDR1 is MNHEY and CDR2 is SMNVEV (reference sequence). The CDR3 totals 16 residues.

V and J are TRBV7-9 and TRBJ2-1, with 9 bases that match TRBD1. The CDR3 contains 15 residues. With V trimmed by 6 bases and J by 8 bases, 11 bases remained unmatched. Germline V gives CDR1 SEHNR, CDR2 FQNEAQ (reference sequence). In nucleotides, the CDR3 is TGTGCCAGCAGTCACCGGGACAGGGTCATCGATGAGCAGTTCTTC. Protein: CASSHRDRVIDEQFF.

The V gene is TRBV5-4, the J gene TRBJ2-3, with 7 bases fitting TRBD1. Trimming took 3 bases from V and 8 from J; bases not matched to a gene: 12. The CDR3 covers 15 residues. CDR1 and CDR2 (germline): SGHNT, YYREEE (reference sequence). The CDR3 sequence: CASSSRDRAHITQYF. The CDR3 region has the DNA TGTGCCAGCAGCTCCCGGGACAGAGCACACATTACGCAGTATTTT.

This clonotype was counted ten times or more. The V and J genes are TRBV7-2 and TRBJ2-2, with a possible D match to TRBD1 (6 bases). The CDR3 runs 16 residues. The V gene's germline CDR1 is SGHTA and CDR2 FQGNSA. The germline V and J ends were trimmed by 5 bases and 5 bases, with 18 bases remaining between them. The CDR3 spells CASSHREEVSTGELFF. CDR3 DNA: TGTGCCAGCAGCCACAGGGAAGAGGTGTCGACCGGGGAGCTGTTTTTT.

The CDR3 is CSARPQGRDTQYF. CDR3 DNA: TGCAGTGCTAGGCCCCAGGGGAGGGATACGCAGTATTTT. The chain joins TRBV20-1 to TRBJ2-3; D possibly uses TRBD1 or TRBD2 (6 bases each). V was pared by 3 bases and J by 6 bases, with 13 bases between. Per the germline V gene, CDR1 is DFQATT and CDR2 is SNEGSKA (reference sequence). CDR3 length equals 13 residues.

This clonotype was picked up a small number of times. The chain carries TRBV6-2 or TRBV6-3 and TRBJ2-1; TRBD1 is a possible D gene (7 bases). The CDR3 is 15 residues long. The V end lost 7 bases, the J end lost 6 bases, and 19 bases lay between the germline ends. Per the germline V gene, CDR1 is MNHEY and CDR2 is SVGEGT. In DNA form, the CDR3 reads TGTGCCAGCAACACCCGGGGGTCAGGGGGCAATGAGCAGTTCTTC. Protein sequence: CASNTRGSGGNEQFF.

Many counts were recorded for this clonotype. The chain combines TRBV7-2 with TRBJ2-7; D unclear. V was cut by 1 base and J by 6 bases, with 13 bases left in between. Per the germline V gene, CDR1 is SGHTA and CDR2 is FQGNSA. This CDR3 region has 14 residues. The CDR3 DNA reads as TGTGCCAGCAGCTTAGTAGGACGAGCTACCGAGCAGTACTTC. This gives the protein CASSLVGRATEQYF.

This rearrangement joins TRBV2 to TRBJ2-3; the match to TRBD2 covers 8 bases. This CDR3 is built from 16 residues. Germline CDR1 SNHLY, CDR2 FYNNEI. Trimming at V came to 3 bases and at J to 3 bases, leaving 8 bases not matched to a gene. In DNA, the CDR3 is TGTGCCAGCAGTGATCAGGGCGGGAGGAAGACAGATACGCAGTATTTT. Protein product: CASSDQGGRKTDTQYF.

This clonotype was recorded many times. This rearrangement joins TRBV6-1 to TRBJ2-7, with D possibly being TRBD1 or TRBD2 (5 bases each). V dropped 7 bases and J dropped 6 bases, with 7 bases sitting between them. The CDR3 consists of 10 residues. Germline-derived CDR1 and CDR2 are MNHNS and SASEGT. The CDR3: CASIGAEQYV. CDR3 bases: TGTGCCAGCATCGGGGCCGAGCAGTACGTC.

This chain connects TRBV7-2 to TRBJ1-3, with D hard to call. Trimming stripped 8 bases from V and 7 bases from J, with 18 bases between. CDR3 length: 14 residues. The germline gives CDR1 SGHTA, CDR2 FQGNSA. The CDR3 here is CASAGVAWENTIYF. As DNA, the CDR3 is TGTGCCAGCGCCGGGGTTGCCTGGGAGAACACCATATATTTT.

The DNA of the CDR3 is TGCAGTGCTCGGATCACTAGCGGGCGAAACAATGAGCAGTTCTTC. Its protein product is CSARITSGRNNEQFF. The chain combines TRBV20-1 with TRBJ2-1; 9 bases are shared with TRBD2. Trimming took 5 bases from V and 5 from J; bases not matched to a gene: 10. The CDR3 is made up of 15 amino acids. Germline CDR1 and CDR2: DFQATT and SNEGSKA (reference sequence).

This clonotype occurred a few times. The rearrangement uses TRBV9 and TRBJ1-2, with 8 bases fitting TRBD1. Trimming at V came to 4 bases and at J to 5 bases, leaving 7 bases not matched to a gene. CDR1 SGDLS and CDR2 YYNGEE come from the germline V gene. CDR3 size: 14 residues. The CDR3 spells CASSLDGQGYGYTF. In DNA, the CDR3 is TGTGCCAGCAGCCTCGACGGACAGGGTTATGGCTACACCTTC.

The V gene is TRBV7-9, the J gene TRBJ2-5; 8 bases match TRBD2. The CDR3 covers 14 residues. The V gene's germline CDR1 is SEHNR and CDR2 FQNEAQ (reference sequence). J lost 3 bases, V lost 3 bases, and 3 bases had no gene match. CDR3 in DNA: TGTGCCAGCAGCTTCGGAGCGGGGGAAGAGACCCAGTACTTC. This gives the protein CASSFGAGEETQYF.